This paragraph reports one T cell receptor (beta chain). Antigen: not known. A multiplex PCR was run with 60 Vbeta primers and 13 Jbeta primers. In the study's own analysis: Per a later analysis, the number of unique TCR beta chains was approximately 80 million, of which 9 million to 12 million were shared. Method: immunoSEQ multiplex PCR; TCRdb's copy keeps in-frame clones and lacks some. The DNA was the basis for D and trimming; V, J and clone size are from that table. Altogether about 98,000 clones are present, roughly 80% being singletons, with the ten largest covering about a sixth. These data come from a study of cytomegalovirus exposure and HLA in healthy donors. Study outcomes and limitations: The study put 150 to 200 TCR beta chains on its list as cytomegalovirus-associated.

In germline, CDR1 is SGHRS, CDR2 YFSETQ. The CDR3 spans 13 residues. The V and J ends lost 4 bases and 2 bases respectively, with 9 bases between them. This rearrangement joins TRBV5-1 to TRBJ1-1; D is unresolved. Sequencing input: PBMCs. The TCR sequence derives from a man in his fifties or sixties in good health and CMV-seropositive. Here the CDR3 reads CASSPQANTEAFF. CDR3 nucleotide sequence: TGCGCCAGCAGCCCCCAAGCAAACACTGAAGCTTTCTTT.